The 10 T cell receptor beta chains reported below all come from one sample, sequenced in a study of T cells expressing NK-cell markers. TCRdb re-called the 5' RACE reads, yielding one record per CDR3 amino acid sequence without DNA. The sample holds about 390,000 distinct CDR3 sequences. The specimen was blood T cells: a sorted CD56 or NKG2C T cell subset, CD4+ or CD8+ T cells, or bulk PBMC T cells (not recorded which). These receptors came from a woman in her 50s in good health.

The CDR3 spells CSVERAEGWENEQFF. The chain carries TRBV29-1 and TRBJ2-1; TCRdb's D call, TRBD2, is unchecked because there is no DNA. The CDR3 sequence is 15 residues long. Germline CDR1 is SQVTM and CDR2 is ANQGSEA.

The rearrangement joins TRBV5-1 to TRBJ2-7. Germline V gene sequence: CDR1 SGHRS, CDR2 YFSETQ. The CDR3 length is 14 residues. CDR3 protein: CASSLASYVLEQYF.

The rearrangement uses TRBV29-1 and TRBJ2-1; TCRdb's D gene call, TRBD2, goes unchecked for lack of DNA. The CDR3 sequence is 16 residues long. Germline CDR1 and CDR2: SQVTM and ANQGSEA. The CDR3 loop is CSVDLAGELSYNEQFF.

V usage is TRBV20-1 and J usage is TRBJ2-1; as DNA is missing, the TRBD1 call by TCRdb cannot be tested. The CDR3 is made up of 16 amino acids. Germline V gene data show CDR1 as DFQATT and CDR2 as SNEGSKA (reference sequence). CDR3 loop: CSARNQAGQGFYEQFF.

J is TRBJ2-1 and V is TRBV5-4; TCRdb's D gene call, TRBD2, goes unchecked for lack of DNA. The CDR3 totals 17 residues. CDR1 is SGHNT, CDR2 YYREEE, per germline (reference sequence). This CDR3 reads CASSLEIAGGLTHEQFF.

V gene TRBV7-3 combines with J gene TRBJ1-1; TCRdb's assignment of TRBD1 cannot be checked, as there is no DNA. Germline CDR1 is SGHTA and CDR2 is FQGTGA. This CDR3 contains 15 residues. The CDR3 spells CASSRPWGVNTEAFF.

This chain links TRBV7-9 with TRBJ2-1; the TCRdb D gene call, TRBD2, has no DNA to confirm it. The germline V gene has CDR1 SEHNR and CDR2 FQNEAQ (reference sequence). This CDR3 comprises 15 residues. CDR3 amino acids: CASSSGLRGGNEQFF.

CDR3: CASSLMGLADTEAFF. J is TRBJ1-1 and V is TRBV5-8. The CDR3 is 15 amino acids. Germline-derived CDR1 and CDR2 are SGHTS and YDEGEE.

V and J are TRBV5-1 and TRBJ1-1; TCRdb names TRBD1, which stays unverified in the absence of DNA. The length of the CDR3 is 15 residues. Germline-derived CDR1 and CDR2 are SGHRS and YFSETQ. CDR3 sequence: CASSPQTGGITEAFF.

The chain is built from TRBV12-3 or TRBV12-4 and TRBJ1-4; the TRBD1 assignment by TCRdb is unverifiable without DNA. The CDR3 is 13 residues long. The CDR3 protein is CASKTAYNEKLFF.